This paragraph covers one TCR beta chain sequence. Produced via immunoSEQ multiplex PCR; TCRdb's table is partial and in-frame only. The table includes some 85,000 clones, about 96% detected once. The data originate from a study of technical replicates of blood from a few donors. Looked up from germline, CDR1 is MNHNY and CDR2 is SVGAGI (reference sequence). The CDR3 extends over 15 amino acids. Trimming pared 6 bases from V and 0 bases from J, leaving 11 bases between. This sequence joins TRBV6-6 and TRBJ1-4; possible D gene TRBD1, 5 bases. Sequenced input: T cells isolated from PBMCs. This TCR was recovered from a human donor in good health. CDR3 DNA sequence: TGTGCCAGCAGCCACCCAGGGTCAACTAATGAAAAACTGTTTTTT. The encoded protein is CASSHPGSTNEKLFF.